The 7 T cell receptor beta chains reported below all come from one sample, sequenced in a study of cytomegalovirus exposure and HLA in healthy donors. The PCR employed 60 Vbeta primers together with 13 Jbeta primers. Generated by immunoSEQ multiplex PCR, the TCRdb table keeps only in-frame clones and is missing some. The sample data list approximately 72,000 clones. The sequenced sample was PBMCs. Receptor source: a woman between 35 and 50 years old in good health and CMV-seropositive.

The chain is built from TRBV7-2 and TRBJ2-2, with 7 bases matching TRBD2. This CDR3 comprises 15 residues. Germline assignment: CDR1 SGHTA and CDR2 FQGNSA. V trimming: 8 bases; J trimming: 5 bases; junction bases outside the gene matches: 11. This CDR3 is CASSRAASGTGELFF. CDR3 DNA sequence: TGTGCCAGCTCCCGGGCGGCTAGCGGAACCGGGGAGCTGTTTTTT.

The genes are TRBV5-6 and TRBJ2-5; TRBD2 aligns across 10 bases. The J call may be faulty, since TRBJ2-7 better matches the DNA end. Looked up from germline, CDR1 is SGHDT and CDR2 is YYEEEE. CDR3 length: 15 residues. The DNA of the CDR3 is TGTGCCAGCAGCCGTAGCGGGGGGCTCTCCTACGAGCAGTACTTC. Translating gives CASSRSGGLSYEQYF.

The V call is TRBV7-2, the J call TRBJ1-1; possibly TRBD1 for D (6 bases). Germline V gene lookup returns CDR1 SGHTA and CDR2 FQGNSA. The CDR3 has 14 residues. V was cut by 1 base and J by 7 bases, with 13 bases left in between. The CDR3 here is CASSLERGGFEAFF. In DNA form, the CDR3 reads TGTGCCAGCAGCTTAGAAAGGGGGGGGTTTGAAGCTTTCTTT. The whole variable domain, remainder taken from reference TRBV7-2 and TRBJ1-1, is GAGVSQSPSNKVTEKGKDVELRCDPISGHTALYWYRQSLGQGLEFLIYFQGNSAPDKSGLPSDRFSAERTGGSVSTLTIQRTQQEDSAVYLCASSLERGGFEAFFGQGTRLTVV.

Of note for this clone: Other DNA sequences in this sample translate to the same CDR3. The V call is TRBV6-1, the J call TRBJ1-3; tentatively, D is TRBD1 (5 bases). The ends were cut back, 2 bases at V and 4 bases at J, with 9 bases in the middle. The germline gives CDR1 MNHNS, CDR2 SASEGT. There are 14 residues in the CDR3. The CDR3 region is CASSETGEGNTIYF. CDR3 DNA sequence: TGTGCCAGCAGTGAAACGGGGGAAGGAAACACCATATATTTT.

The V call is TRBV29-1, the J call TRBJ2-5; D may be TRBD2 (6 bases). Trimming pared 3 bases from V and 5 bases from J, leaving 10 bases between. From germline, CDR1 is SQVTM and CDR2 ANQGSEA. This CDR3 is 12 amino acids long. The CDR3 here is CSVDRELETQYF. In DNA, the CDR3 is TGCAGCGTTGACCGGGAGCTGGAGACCCAGTACTTC. Combining the CDR3 with reference TRBV29-1 and TRBJ2-5 gives the whole variable domain SAVISQKPSRDICQRGTSLTIQCQVDSQVTMMFWYRQQPGQSLTLIATANQGSEATYESGFVIDKFPISRPNLTFSTLTVSNMSPEDSSIYLCSVDRELETQYFGPGTRLLVL.

The chain combines TRBV25-1 with TRBJ1-1; TRBD1 aligns across 7 bases. Germline lookup yields CDR1 MGHDK and CDR2 SYGVNS. CDR3 length equals 15 residues. V gave up 8 bases and J gave up 4 bases; unmatched junction bases: 13. The CDR3 sequence is CASWGTGALGTEAFF. CDR3 DNA sequence: TGTGCCAGCTGGGGAACAGGGGCCCTGGGCACTGAAGCTTTCTTT.

The chain links TRBV7-3 to TRBJ2-3, with 7 bases identical to TRBD1. The germline V gene encodes CDR1 SGHTA and CDR2 FQGTGA. The trim removed 1 base at V and 3 bases at J, leaving 7 bases unmatched. The CDR3 loop spans 16 amino acids. This CDR3 reads CASSLRVGRGTDTQYF. The CDR3 coding sequence is TGTGCCAGCAGCTTAAGGGTAGGCAGGGGGACAGATACGCAGTATTTT.